The rows below give T cell receptor beta chains drawn from one sample of a study of blood T cell repertoires in COVID-19. TCRdb keeps only in-frame clones here, not all; method: immunoSEQ multiplex PCR. Of a few hundred thousand clones in the sample, around 84% are singletons; the top ten hold roughly 3.2%. Sequenced material: peripheral blood. The receptors derive from a woman between 18 and 29 years old with acute or convalescent COVID-19. Both conserved end residues are part of each CDR3. Fields, in order: J gene, clone size, V gene, D gene, CDR3 protein, CDR3 DNA. The D gene is left open where the match is weak. Clone size is not always given. Where it is, it says once, few, many or a class for expanded clones.

TRBJ2-6,NA,TRBV6-6,TRBD1,CASNGQGTGANVLTF,TGTGCCAGCAACGGACAGGGAACCGGGGCCAACGTCCTGACTTTC
TRBJ2-1,NA,TRBV28,TRBD2,CASSSGLAGPYNEQFF,TGTGCCAGCAGTTCCGGACTAGCGGGCCCCTACAATGAGCAGTTCTTC
TRBJ2-7,NA,TRBV28,NA,CASSFQTGVNEQYF,TGTGCCAGCAGTTTCCAAACGGGAGTAAACGAGCAGTACTTC
TRBJ2-5,NA,TRBV5-6,NA,CASSPGFTKETQYF,TGTGCCAGCAGCCCGGGATTCACAAAAGAGACCCAGTACTTC
TRBJ1-1,NA,TRBV18,NA,CASSPIKQGDTEAFF,TGTGCCAGCTCACCAATAAAACAGGGTGACACTGAAGCTTTCTTT
TRBJ1-1,NA,TRBV4-1,NA,CASSRSHEIRGINTEAFF,TGCGCCAGCAGCCGCTCCCATGAAATCAGGGGCATCAACACTGAAGCTTTCTTT
TRBJ1-5,NA,TRBV6-5,NA,CASSYEQGQPQHF,TGTGCCAGCAGTTACGAACAGGGTCAGCCCCAGCATTTT
TRBJ2-7,NA,TRBV28,NA,CASSLGQYEQYF,TGTGCCAGCAGTTTAGGGCAGTACGAGCAGTACTTC
TRBJ2-7,NA,TRBV28,TRBD1,CASSFKGTGSYEQYF,TGTGCCAGCAGTTTTAAGGGGACAGGGTCCTACGAGCAGTACTTC
TRBJ1-1,NA,TRBV5-1,NA,CASRAMNTEAFF,TGCGCCAGCAGGGCCATGAACACCGAAGCTTTCTTT
TRBJ2-1,once,TRBV29-1,NA,CSVWPPGDSGNEQFF,TGCAGCGTATGGCCCCCCGGCGATTCCGGGAATGAGCAGTTCTTC
TRBJ1-5,NA,TRBV11-2,NA,CASSLERGASQPQHF,TGTGCCAGCAGCTTAGAGCGGGGGGCAAGTCAGCCCCAGCATTTT
TRBJ1-1,NA,TRBV30,NA,CAWRDPKRGSYTEAFF,TGTGCCTGGAGAGACCCCAAAAGGGGGTCGTACACTGAAGCTTTCTTT
TRBJ2-2,NA,TRBV6-5,TRBD1,CASSPQDREPGELFF,TGTGCCAGCAGTCCCCAGGACAGGGAGCCCGGGGAGCTGTTTTTT
TRBJ1-4,NA,TRBV14,TRBD1,CASSHWTGPATNEKLFF,TGTGCCAGCAGCCATTGGACAGGGCCGGCAACTAATGAAAAACTGTTTTTT
TRBJ1-1,NA,TRBV6-5,TRBD1,CASTRTGQNTEAFF,TGTGCCAGCACCCGGACAGGGCAGAACACTGAAGCTTTCTTT
TRBJ1-2,NA,TRBV7-9,TRBD1,CASSSSGQGNSGYTF,TGTGCCAGCAGCTCGTCGGGACAGGGGAACTCTGGCTACACCTTC
TRBJ2-5,NA,TRBV13,TRBD1,CASSYRQGPETQYF,TGTGCCAGCAGCTATCGACAGGGTCCGGAGACCCAGTACTTC
TRBJ1-5,NA,TRBV18,NA,CASSPLQVSNQPQHF,TGTGCCAGCTCACCACTACAGGTCAGCAATCAGCCCCAGCATTTT
TRBJ2-1,NA,TRBV5-1,TRBD2,CASSPSSGREYNEQFF,TGCGCCAGCAGCCCCTCCAGCGGGAGGGAGTACAATGAGCAGTTCTTC
TRBJ2-1,NA,TRBV19,NA,CASSTTTGTGVVAGVYNEQFF,TGTGCCAGTAGTACTACCACCGGGACAGGGGTGGTAGCGGGAGTTTACAATGAGCAGTTCTTC
TRBJ2-7,NA,TRBV28,NA,CASRGGQLSSYEQYF,TGTGCCAGCAGGGGGGGACAGCTGAGCTCCTACGAGCAGTACTTC
TRBJ2-3,NA,TRBV7-6,NA,CASSPRHYRVRSTDTQYF,TGTGCCAGCAGCCCACGACATTACAGGGTTCGAAGCACAGATACGCAGTATTTT
TRBJ1-3,NA,TRBV6-5,NA,CASSYSQGSTGNTIYF,TGTGCCAGCAGTTACTCTCAGGGATCCACTGGAAACACCATATATTTT
TRBJ2-6,NA,TRBV6-2/TRBV6-3,NA,CASSHRQSGANVLTF,TGTGCCAGCAGCCACCGACAGTCTGGGGCCAACGTCCTGACTTTC
TRBJ2-1,NA,TRBV11-2,NA,CASSSPEGTGGPDNEQFF,TGTGCCAGCAGCTCGCCCGAGGGGACTGGCGGGCCAGACAATGAGCAGTTCTTC
TRBJ1-1,once,TRBV6-5,NA,CASSYTHRDTEAFF,TGTGCCAGCAGTTACACCCACAGGGACACTGAAGCTTTCTTT
TRBJ2-6,once,TRBV7-9,TRBD2,CASSLLRGGTGSGANVLTF,TGTGCCAGCAGCTTATTGCGGGGGGGCACAGGGTCTGGGGCCAACGTCCTGACTTTC
TRBJ1-6,few,TRBV11-2,NA,CASSYQHGGGSPLHF,TGTGCCAGCAGCTACCAACACGGGGGTGGATCACCCCTCCACTTT
TRBJ1-2,few,TRBV3-1/TRBV3-2,TRBD1,CASSQDRTGIYGYTF,TGTGCCAGCAGCCAAGATCGGACAGGGATCTATGGCTACACCTTC
TRBJ2-7,few,TRBV7-4,TRBD1,CASSSYRGVHSYEQYF,TGTGCCAGCAGCTCGTACAGGGGCGTTCATTCCTACGAGCAGTACTTC
TRBJ2-7,NA,TRBV7-2,TRBD2,CASSLGSGSFTPYEQYF,TGTGCCAGCAGCTTGGGTAGCGGGAGTTTTACCCCCTACGAGCAGTACTTC
TRBJ2-1,NA,TRBV9,TRBD2,CASSVGWGGAYNNEQFF,TGTGCCAGCAGCGTAGGGTGGGGAGGGGCCTACAACAATGAGCAGTTCTTC
TRBJ2-7,NA,TRBV6-5,TRBD1,CASSQTNRGHEQYF,TGTGCCAGCAGTCAAACAAACAGGGGGCACGAGCAGTACTTC
TRBJ2-2,once,TRBV6-2/TRBV6-3,NA,CASSRTGTNTGELFF,TGTGCCAGCAGTCGGACCGGGACAAACACCGGGGAGCTGTTTTTT
TRBJ2-1,NA,TRBV4-3,NA,CASSQVGHSSYNEQFF,TGCGCCAGCAGCCAAGTTGGACATAGCTCCTACAATGAGCAGTTCTTC
TRBJ1-6,NA,TRBV7-9,TRBD1,CASSLGGGTPLHF,TGTGCCAGCAGCTTAGGAGGGGGCACACCCCTCCACTTT
TRBJ2-1,NA,TRBV5-5,TRBD2,CASSSETSGSFNEQFF,TGTGCCAGCAGCTCCGAAACTAGCGGGAGTTTCAATGAGCAGTTCTTC
TRBJ2-1,NA,TRBV19,TRBD2,CASSSLAGGYNEQFF,TGTGCCAGTAGTTCTCTAGCGGGAGGCTACAATGAGCAGTTCTTC
TRBJ2-3,NA,TRBV27,TRBD2,CASSFGPDRAGDTTDTQYF,TGTGCCAGCAGTTTTGGCCCCGATCGGGCGGGAGATACGACAGATACGCAGTATTTT
TRBJ1-4,NA,TRBV6-5,NA,CASSPQYRLNEKLFF,TGTGCCAGCAGTCCCCAGTACAGGCTTAATGAAAAACTGTTTTTT
TRBJ2-7,NA,TRBV6-2/TRBV6-3,TRBD1,CASSQDRARYEQYF,TGTGCCAGCAGCCAAGACAGGGCCAGGTACGAGCAGTACTTC
TRBJ2-7,NA,TRBV15,TRBD2,CATSRDPGLALRQYF,TGTGCCACCAGCAGAGATCCCGGACTAGCGTTGCGGCAGTACTTC
TRBJ2-7,NA,TRBV11-2,NA,CASSQNRGYEQYF,TGTGCCAGCAGCCAAAATAGAGGCTACGAGCAGTACTTC
TRBJ1-5,NA,TRBV19,NA,CASSWASGYGNQPQHF,TGTGCCAGTAGTTGGGCTTCGGGGTATGGCAATCAGCCCCAGCATTTT
TRBJ1-2,NA,TRBV6-5,NA,CATQLRGRRYGYTF,TGTGCCACCCAGTTAAGGGGCCGCCGGTATGGCTACACCTTC
TRBJ1-5,NA,TRBV6-6,NA,CATTGNTLSNQPQHF,TGTGCCACCACGGGGAACACCCTCAGTAATCAGCCCCAGCATTTT
TRBJ1-2,NA,TRBV10-3,NA,CAIRAGAKGYTF,TGTGCCATCAGGGCGGGGGCTAAAGGCTACACCTTC